The clone carrying this TCR beta chain was recorded a few times. J gave up 6 bases and V 3 bases, and 9 bases lay outside the gene matches. Germline V CDR1 and CDR2: SNHLY, FYNNEI. The CDR3 has 15 amino acids. Sequencing used immunoSEQ multiplex PCR; TCRdb keeps in-frame clones, though not all of them. Here the sample spans more than 25,000 clones, about four fifths being singletons. This sample stems from a study of radiotherapy plus CTLA-4 blockade in lung cancer. This TCR was sampled from a human donor with non-small cell lung cancer that progressed on radiotherapy plus ipilimumab. The J gene is TRBJ2-3, the V gene TRBV2; 7 bases match TRBD1. The material was peripheral blood, obtained from a patient treated with radiotherapy plus ipilimumab. The DNA for the CDR3 is TGTGCCAGCAGTGAGGGCGATACAGGGGTGGATACGCAGTATTTT. It codes for CASSEGDTGVDTQYF.